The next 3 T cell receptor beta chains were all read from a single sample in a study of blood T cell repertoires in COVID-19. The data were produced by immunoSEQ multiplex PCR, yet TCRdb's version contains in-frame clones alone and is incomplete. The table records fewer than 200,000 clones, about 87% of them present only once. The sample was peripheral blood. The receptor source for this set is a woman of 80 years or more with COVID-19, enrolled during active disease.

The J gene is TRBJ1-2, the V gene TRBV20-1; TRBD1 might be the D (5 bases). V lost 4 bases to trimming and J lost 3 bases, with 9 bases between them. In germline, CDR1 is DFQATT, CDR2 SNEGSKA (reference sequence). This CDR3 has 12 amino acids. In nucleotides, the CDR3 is TGCAGTGCTAATGACAGTTACTATGGCTACACCTTC. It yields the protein CSANDSYYGYTF.

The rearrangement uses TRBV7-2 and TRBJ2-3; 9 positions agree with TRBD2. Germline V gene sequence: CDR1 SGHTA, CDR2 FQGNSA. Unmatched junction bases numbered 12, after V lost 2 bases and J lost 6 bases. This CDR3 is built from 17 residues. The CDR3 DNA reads TGTGCCAGCAGCTTAATGGGACTAGCCTTCGGAGGGGATACGCAGTATTTT. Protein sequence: CASSLMGLAFGGDTQYF.

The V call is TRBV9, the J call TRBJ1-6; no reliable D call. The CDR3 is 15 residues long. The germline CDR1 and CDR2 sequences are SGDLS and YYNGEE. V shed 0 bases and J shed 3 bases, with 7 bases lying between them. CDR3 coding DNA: TGTGCCAGCAGCGTAGAGGGAGACTATAATTCACCCCTCCACTTT. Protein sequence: CASSVEGDYNSPLHF.